These 27 T cell receptor beta chains came from one sample sequenced in a study of tumor-infiltrating lymphocytes in localized non-small cell lung cancer. Sequenced by immunoSEQ multiplex PCR; TCRdb stores in-frame clones only, minus some. This sample has about 29,000 clones, with approximately 83% found just once. Sequences were obtained from lung tumor tissue. All receptors come from a human donor with non-small cell lung cancer.

The chain recombines TRBV14 with TRBJ2-7, with a tentative D call TRBD1 (6 bases). Trimming pared 4 bases from V and 6 bases from J, leaving 10 bases between. Germline V gene lookup returns CDR1 SGHDN and CDR2 FVKESK. CDR3 length equals 12 residues. CDR3 sequence: CASSPTGIEQYF. CDR3 DNA sequence: TGTGCCAGCAGCCCCACAGGGATCGAGCAGTACTTC.

The chain has TRBV5-5 and TRBJ1-6, with D maybe TRBD1 (6 bases). In germline, CDR1 is SGHKS, CDR2 YYEKEE (reference sequence). The V gene lost 7 bases and the J gene lost 7 bases, with 24 bases spanning the gap. The CDR3 sequence is 17 residues long. CDR3: CASLDRLGALGNSPLHF. CDR3 DNA: TGTGCCAGCCTCGACAGGTTAGGGGCCCTAGGGAATTCACCCCTCCACTTT.

This chain connects TRBV30 to TRBJ1-1; 9 positions match TRBD1. In germline, CDR1 is GTSNPN, CDR2 SVGIG (reference sequence). CDR3 length equals 14 residues. V shed 4 bases, J shed 2 bases, and the junction held 5 bases outside the gene matches. The CDR3 loop is CAWMDRGINTEAFF. CDR3 coding DNA: TGTGCCTGGATGGACAGGGGTATAAACACTGAAGCTTTCTTT.

The gene calls are TRBV4-1 and TRBJ2-3; TRBD2 matches 9 bases. V was clipped by 0 bases and J by 3 bases; unmatched bases: 4. CDR1 and CDR2 from the germline V gene are MGHRA and YSYEKL. The CDR3 sequence is 16 residues long. CDR3 nucleotides: TGCGCCAGCAGCCAAGATAATAGCGGGGGTACAGATACGCAGTATTTT. Translation gives CASSQDNSGGTDTQYF.

V gene TRBV23-1 combines with J gene TRBJ2-7; 7 bases are a match to TRBD1. TRBV23-1 is noted as an ORF with a role that remains uncertain. This CDR3 spans 16 amino acids. Trimming cost V 4 bases and J 9 bases; bases outside gene matches: 18. The CDR3 protein is CASSPTVGQKFRGQYF. The CDR3 DNA reads TGCGCCAGCAGTCCAACTGTGGGACAGAAGTTTCGAGGGCAGTACTTC.

The rearrangement uses TRBV18 and TRBJ2-1, with unresolved D. Trimming stripped 2 bases from V and 10 bases from J, with 6 bases between. The CDR3 consists of 11 residues. Germline V gene sequence: CDR1 KGHSH, CDR2 LQKENI. CDR3 sequence: CASSPGTEQFF. Written as DNA, the CDR3 is TGTGCCAGCTCACCAGGAACCGAGCAGTTCTTC.

The chain combines TRBV7-3 with TRBJ1-6, with 9 bases matching TRBD1. J lost 9 bases, V lost 5 bases, and 14 bases had no gene match. This CDR3 region has 17 residues. Germline V CDR1 and CDR2: SGHTA, FQGTGA. CDR3 sequence (DNA): TGTGCCAGCAGCCGAGTCCCGGGACAGGGTTTGAGTTCACCCCTCCACTTT. Its translation is CASSRVPGQGLSSPLHF.

V and J are TRBV6-5 and TRBJ1-3; possible D gene TRBD1, 5 bases. CDR1 and CDR2 from the germline V gene are MNHEY and SVGAGI. This CDR3 region has 15 residues. V shed 0 bases and J shed 2 bases, with 8 bases lying between them. CDR3 loop: CASSYSQGPGNTIYF. CDR3 coding DNA: TGTGCCAGCAGTTACTCGCAGGGACCTGGAAACACCATATATTTT.

The chain carries TRBV9 and TRBJ2-3; 9 bases are a match to TRBD2. Germline assignment: CDR1 SGDLS and CDR2 YYNGEE. There are 16 residues in the CDR3. Germline trimming cut 4 bases from V and 0 bases from J; bases unmatched to any gene: 6. As DNA, the CDR3 is TGTGCCAGCAGCCCCTTAGCGGGGGTTAGCACAGATACGCAGTATTTT. It is translated as CASSPLAGVSTDTQYF.

The chain uses TRBV28 and TRBJ2-2; D might be TRBD1 (5 bases). Germline V gene lookup returns CDR1 MDHEN and CDR2 SYDVKM. The germline V and J ends were trimmed by 8 bases and 1 base, with 8 bases remaining between them. CDR3 size: 13 residues. CDR3 sequence reads: CASLQGNTGELFF. CDR3 bases: TGTGCCAGCCTTCAGGGGAACACCGGGGAGCTGTTTTTT.

This chain connects TRBV10-3 to TRBJ2-2; D is perhaps TRBD1 (6 bases). V was shortened by 10 bases and J by 6 bases, with 12 bases between the two germline ends. Germline CDR1 ENHRY, CDR2 SYGVKD. The CDR3 is 12 residues long. In DNA, the CDR3 is TGTGCCACAGTAGGGGGAGCCGGGGAGCTGTTTTTT. Translation gives CATVGGAGELFF.

This clone appeared once. J is TRBJ2-5 and V is TRBV10-3; TRBD2 matches 7 bases. CDR3 length: 15 residues. Germline values: CDR1 ENHRY, CDR2 SYGVKD. V was clipped by 5 bases and J by 2 bases; unmatched bases: 8. The CDR3 region is CAISLGGGNQETQYF. The CDR3 coding sequence is TGTGCCATCAGTCTTGGCGGGGGAAATCAAGAGACCCAGTACTTC.

This clone was detected only once. This sequence joins TRBV5-1 and TRBJ2-7, with D maybe TRBD1 (6 bases). The germline V gene has CDR1 SGHRS and CDR2 YFSETQ. V shed 0 bases and J shed 2 bases, with 12 bases lying between them. The CDR3 covers 15 residues. CDR3 DNA: TGCGCCAGCAGCTTGGGGACCACAGGGACCTACGAGCAGTACTTC. Its translation: CASSLGTTGTYEQYF.

This clone was seen a single time. The genes are TRBV29-1 and TRBJ2-1, with D maybe TRBD1 (6 bases). This CDR3 region has 13 residues. The V end lost 7 bases, the J end lost 1 base, and 11 bases lay between the germline ends. Per germline, CDR1 SQVTM and CDR2 ANQGSEA. In nucleotides, the CDR3 is TGCAGCGGGAGACAGGCATCCTACAATGAGCAGTTCTTC. Translation gives CSGRQASYNEQFF.

The chain carries TRBV6-1 and TRBJ2-2, with 8 bases that match TRBD1. Germline V CDR1 and CDR2: MNHNS, SASEGT. CDR3 size: 15 residues. With 7 bases clipped from V and 1 base from J, the junction kept 5 bases outside the gene matches. The CDR3: CASKPGQVNTGELFF. The DNA of the CDR3 is TGTGCCAGCAAACCGGGACAGGTGAACACCGGGGAGCTGTTTTTT.

This chain connects TRBV27 to TRBJ2-5; TRBD1 agrees at 10 bases. The CDR3 extends over 16 amino acids. Germline-derived CDR1 and CDR2 are MNHEY and SMNVEV (reference sequence). V gave up 6 bases and J gave up 9 bases; unmatched junction bases: 16. The CDR3 DNA reads TGTGCCAGCAGCCCAACCCGACAGGGGGCCAAAGGGGCCCAGTACTTC. Its protein is CASSPTRQGAKGAQYF.

The chain carries TRBV5-6 and TRBJ2-5; D is ambiguous. The CDR3 has 14 residues. CDR1 and CDR2 from the germline V gene are SGHDT and YYEEEE. The V gene lost 4 bases and the J gene lost 7 bases, with 17 bases spanning the gap. CDR3 sequence reads: CASSLSDLVGTQYF. The CDR3 region has the DNA TGTGCCAGCAGCCTCTCCGACCTTGTCGGGACCCAGTACTTC. Filled out from reference TRBV5-6 and TRBJ2-5, the complete variable domain reads DAGVTQSPTHLIKTRGQQVTLRCSPKSGHDTVSWYQQALGQGPQFIFQYYEEEERQRGNFPDRFSGHQFPNYSSELNVNALLLGDSALYLCASSLSDLVGTQYFGPGTRLLVL.

J is TRBJ2-5 and V is TRBV7-2, with TRBD1 matching over 9 bases. The CDR3 spans 15 residues. The germline V gene has CDR1 SGHTA and CDR2 FQGNSA. V trimming: 5 bases; J trimming: 5 bases; junction bases outside the gene matches: 9. The CDR3 bases are TGTGCCAGCAGCCTAGGGGGACAGGGAGCCGAGACCCAGTACTTC. Encoded protein: CASSLGGQGAETQYF. The full variable domain, its missing parts supplied by reference TRBV7-2 and TRBJ2-5, is GAGVSQSPSNKVTEKGKDVELRCDPISGHTALYWYRQSLGQGLEFLIYFQGNSAPDKSGLPSDRFSAERTGGSVSTLTIQRTQQEDSAVYLCASSLGGQGAETQYFGPGTRLLVL.

The chain uses TRBV5-5 and TRBJ1-6; the match to TRBD1 covers 10 bases. The germline CDR1 and CDR2 sequences are SGHKS and YYEKEE (reference sequence). CDR3 size: 16 residues. The V segment lost 6 bases and the J segment 7 bases; nucleotides outside the gene matches: 10. Here the CDR3 DNA reads TGTGCCAGCACCAACCGGGGGGGACAGGGGAATTCACCCCTCCACTTT. It is translated as CASTNRGGQGNSPLHF.

The chain recombines TRBV29-1 with TRBJ2-5; TRBD1 might be the D (7 bases). CDR3 size: 13 residues. Deletions cut 6 bases from V and 5 bases from J, with 16 bases between. CDR1 and CDR2 from the germline V gene are SQVTM and ANQGSEA. The CDR3 loop reads CSVDGQAGETQYF. CDR3 in DNA: TGCAGCGTGGACGGACAGGCGGGGGAGACCCAGTACTTC.

The J gene is TRBJ2-4, the V gene TRBV9; tentatively, D is TRBD2 (5 bases). CDR1 is SGDLS, CDR2 YYNGEE, per germline. The CDR3 contains 15 residues. Trimming pared 0 bases from V and 3 bases from J, leaving 10 bases between. This CDR3 is CASSVGQEGKNIQYF. The CDR3 DNA reads TGTGCCAGCAGCGTAGGTCAAGAGGGCAAAAACATTCAGTACTTC.

This clone was seen once. The chain links TRBV7-6 to TRBJ1-3; the match to TRBD1 covers 7 bases. V dropped 5 bases and J dropped 9; count of bases not matched to a gene: 16. The CDR3 loop spans 16 amino acids. Looked up from germline, CDR1 is SGHVS and CDR2 is FNYEAQ. CDR3 nucleotides: TGTGCCAGCAGCGAATATAACAGGGGTAGAGGGGGCACCATATATTTT. This encodes CASSEYNRGRGGTIYF.

V usage is TRBV9 and J usage is TRBJ2-6; D is unclear. CDR3 length: 15 amino acids. Trimming removed 6 bases from V and 3 bases from J, with 13 bases in between. Germline V gives CDR1 SGDLS, CDR2 YYNGEE. CDR3 DNA sequence: TGTGCCAGCAACCGTGTGCCCAATGGGGCCAACGTCCTGACTTTC. Translating gives CASNRVPNGANVLTF.

V and J are TRBV2 and TRBJ2-7; TRBD1 might be the D (6 bases). The CDR3 loop spans 13 amino acids. The germline V and J ends were trimmed by 10 bases and 5 bases, with 18 bases remaining between them. The germline V gene has CDR1 SNHLY and CDR2 FYNNEI. CDR3 coding DNA: TGTGCCACTGACTACAGGGATTTTCACGAGCAGTACTTC. Translated: CATDYRDFHEQYF.

The chain links TRBV7-9 to TRBJ2-5; the D gene is possibly TRBD2 (6 bases). Germline V CDR1 and CDR2: SEHNR, FQNEAQ (reference sequence). V was shortened by 1 base and J by 2 bases, with 8 bases between the two germline ends. The CDR3 contains 14 residues. CDR3 region: CASSLGGAQETQYF. CDR3 nucleotides: TGTGCCAGCAGCTTAGGCGGGGCACAAGAGACCCAGTACTTC.

This chain uses TRBV7-2 with TRBJ1-2, with D unclear. The CDR3 runs 13 residues. Germline assignment: CDR1 SGHTA and CDR2 FQGNSA. The V end lost 5 bases, the J end lost 3 bases, and 10 bases lay between the germline ends. CDR3 in DNA: TGTGCCAGCAGCACTGACATAGACTATGGCTACACCTTC. This translates into CASSTDIDYGYTF. Based on the CDR3 plus reference TRBV7-2 and TRBJ1-2, the full variable domain is GAGVSQSPSNKVTEKGKDVELRCDPISGHTALYWYRQSLGQGLEFLIYFQGNSAPDKSGLPSDRFSAERTGGSVSTLTIQRTQQEDSAVYLCASSTDIDYGYTFGSGTRLTVV.

The chain links TRBV18 to TRBJ2-6; 10 nucleotides agree with TRBD1. With V trimmed by 4 bases and J by 3 bases, 12 bases remained unmatched. Per the germline V gene, CDR1 is KGHSH and CDR2 is LQKENI. CDR3 length: 19 residues. The CDR3 sequence: CASSLTGTGVSLGANVLTF. CDR3 DNA sequence: TGTGCCAGCTCACTCACTGGGACAGGGGTTTCGCTTGGGGCCAACGTCCTGACTTTC.